The source of this TCR beta chain is a study of regulatory T cells in long-lasting Graves disease. This clonotype was seen repeatedly, ten times or more. Documented time point: newly diagnosed GD, antithyroid drugs for less than 3 months. Making the TCR library involved RNA that had been extracted from PBMCs. The TCR beta library used iRepertoire HTBI primers with Arm-PCR amplification of CDR3. Via MiXCR, TCRdb re-called the multiplex PCR reads, giving one row per CDR3 protein. Counted here are around 480,000 distinct CDR3 sequences, about 16% occurring once; the ten biggest clones make up roughly 25%. Separately, the same data were catalogued under a study of T cells in Graves' hyperthyroidism and ophthalmopathy.

This specimen was peripheral blood mononuclear cells (PBMCs), taken at new diagnosis, from a patient treated with antithyroid drugs. This TCR was recovered from a woman aged 35-60 years with Graves disease.

The CDR3 nucleotides are TGTGCCTGGAGGCATGGCACCGTCGGCTACACCTTC. Translating gives CAWRHGTVGYTF. The V and J genes are TRBV30 and TRBJ1-2, with unresolved D. This CDR3 comprises 12 residues. V was shortened by 3 bases and J by 8 bases, with 13 bases between the two germline ends. The germline V gene has CDR1 GTSNPN and CDR2 SVGIG (reference sequence).